The rows below give T cell receptor beta chains drawn from one sample of a study of PD-1 blockade in classical Hodgkin lymphoma. TCRdb's copy holds only in-frame clones and misses some; the assay was immunoSEQ multiplex PCR. The sample lists around 30,000 clones, around 74% occurring once. Sample: peripheral blood mononuclear cells (PBMCs), taken before the fourth cycle of nivolumab. These receptors were taken from a human donor with classical Hodgkin lymphoma. Each CDR3 is given with its conserved first and last residue. The order of the fields is V gene, clone size, CDR3 length, J gene, D gene, CDR3 protein, CDR3 DNA. A D gene is named only where the DNA matches it firmly. Clone size is not always given. Where it is, it says once, few, many or a class for expanded clones.

TRBV15	-	15	TRBJ2-5	-	CATSREDAGQETQYF	TGTGCCACCAGCAGAGAAGACGCCGGCCAAGAGACCCAGTACTTC
TRBV7-9	-	16	TRBJ2-7	TRBD1	CASSAQDRIKSYEQYF	TGTGCCAGCAGCGCTCAGGACAGGATTAAATCCTACGAGCAGTACTTC
TRBV2	-	15	TRBJ1-4	TRBD1	CASSEGRGRNEKLFF	TGTGCCAGCAGTGAAGGCAGGGGGCGTAATGAAAAACTGTTTTTT
TRBV19	once	12	TRBJ1-5	-	CASSIHNQPQHF	TGTGCCAGTAGTATTCATAATCAGCCCCAGCATTTT
TRBV28	-	14	TRBJ1-2	-	CASSWGRLGYGYTF	TGTGCCAGCAGTTGGGGCAGATTGGGCTATGGCTACACCTTC
TRBV4-1	-	18	TRBJ2-2	-	CASSQRLTAYDDTGELFF	TGCGCCAGCAGCCAAAGACTCACGGCCTATGATGACACCGGGGAGCTGTTTTTT
TRBV10-3	once	13	TRBJ1-1	-	CATLRGGNTEAFF	TGTGCCACCTTAAGGGGCGGAAACACTGAAGCTTTCTTT
TRBV19	-	17	TRBJ2-7	-	CASSMTALSGTSYEQYF	TGTGCCAGTAGTATGACAGCTTTAAGCGGAACCTCCTACGAGCAGTACTTC
TRBV9	-	16	TRBJ2-2	-	CASSGGESPLSGELFF	TGTGCCAGCAGCGGGGGGGAAAGTCCCCTCTCCGGGGAGCTGTTTTTT
TRBV19	-	15	TRBJ1-5	TRBD1	CASSIASGGGQPQHF	TGTGCCAGTAGTATTGCATCAGGGGGCGGACAGCCCCAGCATTTT
TRBV6-5	once	11	TRBJ1-2	-	CASSHSEGYTF	TGTGCCAGCAGTCACTCGGAGGGCTACACCTTC
TRBV6-5	-	15	TRBJ1-3	-	CASSYGGQVGNTIYF	TGTGCCAGCAGTTACGGGGGCCAGGTTGGAAACACCATATATTTT
TRBV7-6	-	17	TRBJ2-3	TRBD2	CASRRHLAGGRTDTQYF	TGTGCCAGCAGACGGCATCTAGCGGGGGGACGCACAGATACGCAGTATTTT